These T cell receptor beta chains were read from a single sample in a study of CD8 T cells in ankylosing spondylitis. MiXCR, applied by TCRdb to the 5' RACE reads, yields one record per CDR3 protein. The table includes approximately 520,000 distinct CDR3 sequences, approximately 5.3% detected once. The material sequenced was blood, either unsorted or a sorted T cell fraction (not recorded which). These receptors all come from a male donor with ankylosing spondylitis. Both conserved end residues are part of each CDR3. A D gene is named only where the DNA matches it firmly. Rows give clone size only sometimes, using once, few, many, or a class for an expanded clone.

-	TRBV7-2	TRBJ2-3	-	TGTGCCAGCAGCACCCGAGGGGGGTCGGCGACAGATACGCAGTATTTT	CASSTRGGSATDTQYF
few	TRBV3-1	TRBJ1-1	-	TGTGCCAGCAGCCGGTCAGGGCTAAGACCCGAGAACACTGAAGCTTTCTTT	CASSRSGLRPENTEAFF
-	TRBV19	TRBJ1-5	-	TGTGCCAGTAGTGCCCCTAAGGAGAATCAGCCCCAGCATTTT	CASSAPKENQPQHF
many	TRBV24-1	TRBJ2-5	-	TGTGCCACCAGTGATTTCAAAGAGACCCAGTACTTC	CATSDFKETQYF
many	TRBV9	TRBJ2-3	-	TGTGCCAGCAGCGTTCCCGGGGGTTCTACGCAGTATTTT	CASSVPGGSTQYF
many	TRBV12-3/TRBV12-4	TRBJ2-7	-	TGTGCCAGCAGTTTTCACACCTACGAGCAGTACTTC	CASSFHTYEQYF
-	TRBV18	TRBJ2-7	-	TGTGCCAGCTCTGTTAGCGGATTCTACTACGAGCAGTACTTC	CASSVSGFYYEQYF
many	TRBV7-6	TRBJ2-1	-	TGTGCCAGCAGCTTAGGGAATGGCGAGCAGTTCTTC	CASSLGNGEQFF
many	TRBV5-1	TRBJ1-1	-	TGCGCCAGCAGCTTGAATAGCCAGGGAATTTCTGAAGCTTTCTTT	CASSLNSQGISEAFF
many	TRBV15	TRBJ2-1	-	TGTGCCACCAGCAGAACCTCTGGTGAGCAGTTCTTC	CATSRTSGEQFF
few	TRBV28	TRBJ2-7	-	TGTGCCAGCAGCCACCCGGGACACCTATACGAGCAGTACTTC	CASSHPGHLYEQYF
many	TRBV6-2/TRBV6-3	TRBJ2-2	TRBD1	TGTGCCAGCAGCTACAGGGGGTCTAGCGGGGAGCTGTTTTTT	CASSYRGSSGELFF
few	TRBV29-1	TRBJ1-4	TRBD1	TGCAGCGTTAAGACAGGGCTTGAAAAACTGTTTTTT	CSVKTGLEKLFF
many	TRBV7-2	TRBJ2-4	-	TGTGCCAGCAGCCCACGACAGAACCTAGCCAAAAACATTCAGTACTTC	CASSPRQNLAKNIQYF
-	TRBV6-1	TRBJ2-7	-	TGTGCCAGCAGTGACTACTTCTCCTACGAGCAGTACTTC	CASSDYFSYEQYF
few	TRBV4-3	TRBJ2-2	-	TGCGCCAGCAGCCAAGTCAGGGGTACGAACACCGGGGAGCTGTTTTTT	CASSQVRGTNTGELFF
many	TRBV18	TRBJ1-4	-	TGTGCCAGCTCACTATCCCCATCGCTACGAAATGAAAAACTGTTTTTT	CASSLSPSLRNEKLFF
many	TRBV12-3/TRBV12-4	TRBJ1-2	-	TGTGCCAGCAGTGGGGGCAGGGGCGGCTACACCTTC	CASSGGRGGYTF
many	TRBV11-1	TRBJ2-7	-	TGTGCCAGCAGCCACACAATCTTCCGGCCGGGGAGCTCCTACGAGCAGTACTTC	CASSHTIFRPGSSYEQYF
many	TRBV5-1	TRBJ2-7	TRBD2	TGCGCCAGCAGCGCGTTAGCGGGAGGGCCTAACGAGCAGTACTTC	CASSALAGGPNEQYF
-	TRBV5-5	TRBJ1-1	-	TGTGCCAGGGGCCCAAGGCTGCAGAACACTGAAGCTTTCTTT	CARGPRLQNTEAFF
many	TRBV9	TRBJ2-7	TRBD2	TGTGCCAGCAGCGCCCGCGGCGGGAGTTTGGACGAGCAGTACTTC	CASSARGGSLDEQYF
few	TRBV12-5	TRBJ2-1	-	TGTGCTAGTGGTTTGGTACAACCCATGACAGGCTACAATGAGCAGTTCTTC	CASGLVQPMTGYNEQFF
few	TRBV20-1	TRBJ1-1	-	TGCAGTGCCACGACCGGGCCGTTGAACACTGAAGCTTTCTTT	CSATTGPLNTEAFF
many	TRBV9	TRBJ2-7	-	TGTGCCAGCAGCGTAGCGGTGGGGAGGAGTCTGGTCGAGCAGTACTTC	CASSVAVGRSLVEQYF
few	TRBV20-1	TRBJ2-7	TRBD2	TGCAGTGCCAGCGCGGGGGTTTCCTACGAGCAGTACTTC	CSASAGVSYEQYF
many	TRBV7-2	TRBJ1-2	-	TGTGCCAGCAGCCAGGCCTCCAGGGCAGGTGGCTACACCTTC	CASSQASRAGGYTF
many	TRBV12-3/TRBV12-4	TRBJ2-5	TRBD1	TGTGCCAGCACCCCTGGGACAGGGCTTGAGGCGGAGACCCAGTACTTC	CASTPGTGLEAETQYF
many	TRBV7-3	TRBJ2-3	-	TGTGCCAGCAGCTTAAAGGTCAGAGATACGCAGTATTTT	CASSLKVRDTQYF
many	TRBV29-1	TRBJ2-1	TRBD1	TGCAGCGCGCTCCGGGACAGAACCTACAATGAGCAGTTCTTC	CSALRDRTYNEQFF
many	TRBV20-1	TRBJ1-6	-	TGCAGTGCTGGGGATCTCAATTCACCCCTCCACTTT	CSAGDLNSPLHF
-	TRBV28	TRBJ2-7	-	TGTGCCAGCTATCCGGGCCTCGGCGCCTACGAGCAGTACTTC	CASYPGLGAYEQYF
few	TRBV6-2/TRBV6-3	TRBJ1-1	-	TGTGCCAGCAGTTATCAGGGCGGAGCAAACACTGAAGCTTTCTTT	CASSYQGGANTEAFF
many	TRBV10-1	TRBJ2-5	-	TGCGCCAGCAGCGATGAGGGCGAGACCCAGTACTTC	CASSDEGETQYF
many	TRBV29-1	TRBJ2-2	TRBD2	TGCAGCGTGGCTACTAGCGGGAGATACACCGGGGAGCTGTTTTTT	CSVATSGRYTGELFF
many	TRBV3-1	TRBJ2-7	-	TGTGCCAGCAGCAGAGTTAGATCCTACGAGCAGTACTTC	CASSRVRSYEQYF
-	TRBV28	TRBJ2-7	-	TGTGCCAGCAGACGCGCTAAGCAGAACTTCTTCAGCTCCTACGAGCAGTACTTC	CASRRAKQNFFSSYEQYF
many	TRBV20-1	TRBJ2-7	-	TGCAGATCCGAGGGGAGCTCCTACGAGCAGTACTTC	CRSEGSSYEQYF
many	TRBV7-2	TRBJ2-5	-	TGTGCCAGCAGCATACTTGGGTCCCAAGAGACCCAGTACTTC	CASSILGSQETQYF
many	TRBV6-2/TRBV6-3	TRBJ2-2	-	TGTGCCAGCAGTCCGAGACCCGGGGAGCTGTTTTTT	CASSPRPGELFF
many	TRBV4-1	TRBJ1-4	TRBD1	TGCGCCAGCAGCGGACAGGCTTGGGCTAATGAAAAACTGTTTTTT	CASSGQAWANEKLFF
many	TRBV18	TRBJ2-7	-	TGTGCCAGCTCATCGTCCGGGACGGGGAACTACGAGCAGTACTTC	CASSSSGTGNYEQYF
-	TRBV5-3	TRBJ2-6	-	TGTGCCAGAAGACTGACCAGCGCGAGCTCTGGGGCCAACGTCCTGACTTTC	CARRLTSASSGANVLTF
many	TRBV4-2	TRBJ2-7	TRBD1	TGTGCCAGCAGCCAAGCAACAGGGGACAGAAACTACGAGCAGTACTTC	CASSQATGDRNYEQYF